This is a list of T cell receptor beta chains from one sample in a study of cytomegalovirus exposure and HLA in healthy donors. Generated by immunoSEQ multiplex PCR, the TCRdb table keeps only in-frame clones and is missing some. The data contain approximately 110,000 clones, 10% to 15% of them seen just once; the ten biggest clones take up approximately 15%. The sequencing sample was made of PBMCs. Every receptor here comes from a man aged 35 to 55 in good health and CMV-seropositive. Each CDR3 is given with its conserved first and last residue. D genes are given only for firm matches. Size tells how often a clone was seen (once, few, many) or the class of an expanded clone, and some rows leave it out.

few | TRBD1 | TRBJ2-7 | TRBV5-4 | TGTGCCAGCAGTTCGACAGGGGTCGAGCAGTACTTC | CASSSTGVEQYF
NA | TRBD2 | TRBJ2-1 | TRBV27 | TGTGCCAGCAGTTTCCAACTAGCGGGACCTTACAATGAGCAGTTCTTC | CASSFQLAGPYNEQFF
few | NA | TRBJ1-1 | TRBV4-2 | TGTGCCAGCAGCCAACAAGGCGGGCAGCCCGACACTGAAGCTTTCTTT | CASSQQGGQPDTEAFF
NA | NA | TRBJ2-7 | TRBV5-6 | TGTGCCAGCAGCTCTGCACAGACACAGGACGAGCAGTACTTC | CASSSAQTQDEQYF
few | NA | TRBJ2-1 | TRBV6-6 | TGTGCCAGCAGTGCCCCGAGCTACAATGAGCAGTTCTTC | CASSAPSYNEQFF
few | NA | TRBJ2-1 | TRBV29-1 | TGCAGCGTCCTAAGTGGTACCTACAATGAGCAGTTCTTC | CSVLSGTYNEQFF
NA | NA | TRBJ1-1 | TRBV9 | TGTGCCAGCAGCGTAGATCCTACAGGCAGAAACACTGAAGCTTTCTTT | CASSVDPTGRNTEAFF
NA | TRBD1 | TRBJ1-4 | TRBV14 | TGTGCCAGCAGCCAAGACCTCGGGACAGCAACTAATGAAAAACTGTTTTTT | CASSQDLGTATNEKLFF
NA | NA | TRBJ2-7 | TRBV5-1 | TGCGCCAGCAGAAGGACAGCTTCCTACGAGCAGTACTTC | CASRRTASYEQYF
few | NA | TRBJ2-5 | TRBV7-9 | TGTGCCAGCAGCTTCAGTTTTGGCGGAGAGACCCAGTACTTC | CASSFSFGGETQYF
NA | NA | TRBJ1-5 | TRBV7-9 | TGTGCCAGCAGCTACCGGAGGGGGGGCCGGGATCAGCCCCAGCATTTT | CASSYRRGGRDQPQHF
NA | NA | TRBJ2-7 | TRBV18 | TGTGCCAGCTCAATAGCCACGCAGGGATACGAGCAGTACTTC | CASSIATQGYEQYF
NA | NA | TRBJ1-1 | TRBV6-6 | TGTGCCAGCAGATTTGCGGGAAGTCGGAACACTGAAGCTTTCTTT | CASRFAGSRNTEAFF
NA | TRBD1 | TRBJ2-5 | TRBV7-3 | TGTGCCAGCAGCCCCGGGACAGGGGCAGGGGAGACCCAGTACTTC | CASSPGTGAGETQYF
NA | NA | TRBJ2-7 | TRBV11-2 | TGTGCCAGCAGCAGAACAGGGTTTTTAGGGTACGAGCAGTACTTC | CASSRTGFLGYEQYF
NA | NA | TRBJ2-3 | TRBV10-1 | TGCGCCAGCAGCGGGGGTTTCGCAGATACGCAGTATTTT | CASSGGFADTQYF
NA | TRBD2 | TRBJ2-2 | TRBV6-6 | TGTGCCAGCAATGTAGCGGGAAGTGCCGGGGAGCTGTTTTTT | CASNVAGSAGELFF
few | NA | TRBJ1-2 | TRBV18 | TGTGCCAGCTCACCACAGGACTCTGGAGGCTACACCTTC | CASSPQDSGGYTF
NA | NA | TRBJ1-1 | TRBV7-9 | TGTGCCAGCAGCTACGAACAGGGTGGGAAGACTGAAGCTTTCTTT | CASSYEQGGKTEAFF
few | TRBD1 | TRBJ2-7 | TRBV9 | TGTGCCAGCAGCGTAGAAGGGACAGCAGCCTACGAGCAGTACTTC | CASSVEGTAAYEQYF
NA | TRBD1 | TRBJ1-5 | TRBV19 | TGTGCCAGTAGACCCGACAGGGGGCAAGGCAATCAGCCCCAGCATTTT | CASRPDRGQGNQPQHF
few | TRBD1 | TRBJ1-4 | TRBV5-4 | TGTGCCAGCAGCCGGGACAGCGACGAAAAACTGTTTTTT | CASSRDSDEKLFF
few | NA | TRBJ1-1 | TRBV27 | TGTGCCAGCAACACAGGGAAAGATAACACTGAAGCTTTCTTT | CASNTGKDNTEAFF
few | TRBD1 | TRBJ2-5 | TRBV9 | TGTGCCAGCAGCCCCGGGACAGGGATTGCAGCGCAGACCCAGTACTTC | CASSPGTGIAAQTQYF
few | TRBD1 | TRBJ1-4 | TRBV7-9 | TGTGCCAGCAGCTCCGGGACAGGGTTTGAAAAACTGTTTTTT | CASSSGTGFEKLFF
NA | TRBD2 | TRBJ2-4 | TRBV7-2 | TGTGCCAGCAGCTTAGCTGGTGCGGGAGGGCTAAACATTCAGTACTTC | CASSLAGAGGLNIQYF
few | TRBD2 | TRBJ2-3 | TRBV2 | TGTGCCAGCAGTCCTAAGGACGTACAGGAGGGAAGCGGGAGCTACACAGATACGCAGTATTTT | CASSPKDVQEGSGSYTDTQYF
few | TRBD1 | TRBJ1-5 | TRBV7-9 | TGTGCCAGCAGCTACGGACAGGGTGGCAATCAGCCCCAGCATTTT | CASSYGQGGNQPQHF
NA | TRBD2 | TRBJ2-4 | TRBV30 | TGTGCCTGGAGTGTAGCGGGAGGGGGTCAGTACTTC | CAWSVAGGGQYF
NA | TRBD1 | TRBJ1-1 | TRBV18 | TGTGCCAGCTCGCCAAACAGGGGGATAAACACTGAAGCTTTCTTT | CASSPNRGINTEAFF
NA | NA | TRBJ1-2 | TRBV6-1 | TGTGCCAGCAGTGAAGGACCCTCCAGGGGCCGCTACTATGGCTACACCTTC | CASSEGPSRGRYYGYTF
few | NA | TRBJ2-1 | TRBV5-1 | TGCGCCAGCAGCCAAGGTCAGGGGTCCTACAATGAGCAGTTCTTC | CASSQGQGSYNEQFF
NA | NA | TRBJ1-2 | TRBV29-1 | TGCAGCGTGGGACAATACTATGGCTACACCTTC | CSVGQYYGYTF
NA | NA | TRBJ1-2 | TRBV4-3 | TGCGCCAGCAGCCAAGCGGCCGAGGCGGGTGGCTACACCTTC | CASSQAAEAGGYTF
NA | NA | TRBJ2-1 | TRBV5-1 | TGCGCCAGCAGCTCCGGACAGAGCTCCTACAATGAGCAGTTCTTC | CASSSGQSSYNEQFF
NA | TRBD2 | TRBJ2-3 | TRBV19 | TGTGCCAGTAGTACCCTAGCGGAGACTAGCACAGATACGCAGTATTTT | CASSTLAETSTDTQYF
few | TRBD1 | TRBJ2-7 | TRBV19 | TGTGCCAGTGCCCGGGACAGGGTCGACGAGCAGTACTTC | CASARDRVDEQYF
NA | NA | TRBJ2-7 | TRBV29-1 | TGCAGCGTTGATTCCTCCGAGGGTTACGAGCAGTACTTC | CSVDSSEGYEQYF
NA | NA | TRBJ2-1 | TRBV9 | TGTGCCAGCAGCCGTAGGGGGAGTAGGGAACCGACGAATGAGCAGTTCTTC | CASSRRGSREPTNEQFF
NA | NA | TRBJ1-1 | TRBV7-9 | TGTGCCAGCAGCTTAGGAGGGTACGGGGCTTTCTTT | CASSLGGYGAFF
NA | NA | TRBJ1-1 | TRBV5-1 | TGCGCCAGCGCTGGGCTACCAGGGAACACTGAAGCTTTCTTT | CASAGLPGNTEAFF
NA | NA | TRBJ2-5 | TRBV6-5 | TGTGCCAGCAGCCAGGAAGAGACCCAGTACTTC | CASSQEETQYF
few | TRBD1 | TRBJ2-7 | TRBV30 | TGTGCCTGGCTCCGGGACAGCGGCTACGAGCAGTACTTC | CAWLRDSGYEQYF
few | NA | TRBJ2-3 | TRBV6-1 | TGTGCCAGCTCGGGGTGGGACACAGATACGCAGTATTTT | CASSGWDTDTQYF
NA | TRBD1 | TRBJ2-3 | TRBV28 | TGTGCCAGCAGTTTCCCAGGGGGAAGCACAGATACGCAGTATTTT | CASSFPGGSTDTQYF
NA | TRBD1 | TRBJ2-1 | TRBV19 | TGTGCCAGTAGTTGGGGACAGGGGGCCTACAATGAGCAGTTCTTC | CASSWGQGAYNEQFF
NA | NA | TRBJ2-3 | TRBV5-1 | TGCGCCAGCAGCTTCCGGCGGGGAACTCGGGGAACTAGCACAGATACGCAGTATTTT | CASSFRRGTRGTSTDTQYF
few | NA | TRBJ2-4 | TRBV7-9 | TGTGCCAGCAGGGCAGAAAACATTCAGTACTTC | CASRAENIQYF